A single sample gave rise to the 25 T cell receptor beta chains below, sequenced in a study of high-grade serous ovarian cancer treatment subgroups. This table comes from immunoSEQ multiplex PCR, and its TCRdb copy is limited to in-frame clones, with some not included. Counted here are about 12,000 clones, 88% occurring once; the ten biggest clones make up 2.5% to 3.5%. The tumor samples were collected prior to definitive surgery or chemotherapy. Source material: tumor tissue. These receptors were taken from a human donor with high-grade serous ovarian cancer.

This clone has a single count. The rearrangement links TRBV28 to TRBJ1-2, with 8 bases lining up with TRBD1. Germline V lookup: CDR1 MDHEN, CDR2 SYDVKM. The J segment lost 4 bases and the V segment lost 7 bases, leaving 2 bases of the junction unmatched. The CDR3 consists of 12 residues. Here the CDR3 reads CASTTGGYGYTF. In DNA, the CDR3 is TGTGCCAGCACCACAGGGGGCTATGGCTACACCTTC.

The sample holds one count of this clone. The chain combines TRBV7-2 with TRBJ2-1; tentatively, D is TRBD2 (6 bases). Germline V gene lookup returns CDR1 SGHTA and CDR2 FQGNSA. There are 13 residues in the CDR3. V lost 1 base, J lost 13 bases, and 14 bases lay in between. The CDR3, as DNA: TGTGCCAGCAGCTTAGAGGCGGCGGGGAGACAGTTCTTC. Its translation: CASSLEAAGRQFF.

V gene TRBV18 combines with J gene TRBJ2-3, with TRBD2 matching over 14 bases. Germline assignment: CDR1 KGHSH and CDR2 LQKENI. V trimming: 3 bases; J trimming: 4 bases; junction bases outside the gene matches: 0. The CDR3 is 15 amino acids. CDR3 region: CASSPTSGGADTQYF. Here the CDR3 DNA reads TGTGCCAGCTCACCGACTAGCGGGGGGGCAGATACGCAGTATTTT.

The CDR3 is CASSLEFGEPFYEQYF. The DNA of the CDR3 is TGTGCCAGCAGTTTAGAATTTGGGGAACCATTTTACGAGCAGTACTTC. The chain joins TRBV27 to TRBJ2-7, with unresolved D. The CDR3 sequence is 16 residues long. Between the trimmed V and J ends, which lost 2 bases and 4 bases, there was a span of 18 bases. The germline gives CDR1 MNHEY, CDR2 SMNVEV (reference sequence).

The rearrangement joins TRBV19 to TRBJ2-7; 9 positions match TRBD2. CDR3 size: 14 residues. Germline V lookup: CDR1 LNHDA, CDR2 SQIVND (reference sequence). V lost 8 bases and J lost 0; bases outside the gene matches: 5. The CDR3 coding sequence is TGTGCCAGTCAGCGGGGGGAAAGCTCCTACGAGCAGTACTTC. Its translation: CASQRGESSYEQYF.

Here the CDR3 DNA reads TGCGCCAGCAGTGTGCTAGCGGGGGATACGCAGTATTTT. Amino acid sequence: CASSVLAGDTQYF. This sequence joins TRBV10-2 and TRBJ2-3, with 9 bases fitting TRBD2. This CDR3 has 13 amino acids. The V segment lost 4 bases and the J segment 6 bases; nucleotides outside the gene matches: 2. From germline, CDR1 is WSHSY and CDR2 SAAADI.

The rearrangement uses TRBV6-1 and TRBJ2-6; D ambiguous. Looked up from germline, CDR1 is MNHNS and CDR2 is SASEGT. Trimming left V 4 bases short and J 4 bases short, with 5 bases between. The CDR3 is 13 amino acids. This CDR3 reads CASSVSGANVLTF. CDR3 DNA: TGTGCCAGCAGTGTTTCCGGGGCCAACGTCCTGACTTTC.

V gene TRBV27 combines with J gene TRBJ1-5; no clear D gene. Trimming took off 2 bases at V and 0 bases at J, with 8 bases between the two ends. Germline-derived CDR1 and CDR2 are MNHEY and SMNVEV (reference sequence). The length of the CDR3 is 15 residues. Here the CDR3 reads CASSLSTASNQPQHF. CDR3 coding DNA: TGTGCCAGCAGTTTAAGCACAGCTAGCAATCAGCCCCAGCATTTT.

The V gene is TRBV28, the J gene TRBJ1-2; no clear D. This CDR3 is 13 amino acids long. V dropped 6 bases and J dropped 8 bases, with 16 bases sitting between them. CDR1 and CDR2 from the germline V gene are MDHEN and SYDVKM. CDR3 bases: TGTGCCAGCAGCCTCGAGGGATGGTCCGGCTACACCTTC. Encoded protein: CASSLEGWSGYTF.

CDR3 in amino acids: CASSFLGQGYNEQFF. The CDR3 bases are TGTGCCAGCAGCTTCCTTGGACAGGGGTACAATGAGCAGTTCTTC. The rearrangement joins TRBV7-2 to TRBJ2-1; 9 bases fit TRBD1. From germline, CDR1 is SGHTA and CDR2 FQGNSA. Losses at the gene ends were 3 bases for V and 4 bases for J; bases not matched to a gene: 4. The CDR3 runs 15 residues.

V usage is TRBV30 and J usage is TRBJ1-2; D gene unclear. Germline loops: CDR1 GTSNPN, CDR2 SVGIG (reference sequence). The V end was cut by 3 bases, the J end by 0 bases, with 11 bases between. The CDR3 has 14 residues. The CDR3 DNA reads as TGTGCCTGGAGCCCCGGAGGAGCTAACTATGGCTACACCTTC. Residues: CAWSPGGANYGYTF.

The chain uses TRBV2 and TRBJ1-4, with D possibly TRBD1 on 6 matching bases. V lost 4 bases, J lost 0 bases, and 9 bases lay in between. Germline V gene data show CDR1 as SNHLY and CDR2 as FYNNEI. The CDR3 runs 15 residues. CDR3 protein: CASSGDTSTNEKLFF. CDR3 nucleotides: TGTGCCAGCAGTGGGGACACATCAACTAATGAAAAACTGTTTTTT.

The V and J genes are TRBV7-9 and TRBJ2-1; the D is unclear. Trimming took 2 bases from V and 5 from J, leaving 7 bases between them. The CDR3 runs 13 residues. Germline CDR1 reads SEHNR; CDR2 reads FQNEAQ (reference sequence). Written as DNA, the CDR3 is TGTGCCAGCAGCTTAACGTCTGACAATGAGCAGTTCTTC. This translates into CASSLTSDNEQFF. The full variable domain, completed using reference TRBV7-9 and TRBJ2-1, is DTGVSQNPRHKITKRGQNVTFRCDPISEHNRLYWYRQTLGQGPEFLTYFQNEAQLEKSRLLSDRFSAERPKGSFSTLEIQRTEQGDSAMYLCASSLTSDNEQFFGPGTRLTVL.

The chain joins TRBV23-1 to TRBJ1-5, with D maybe TRBD1 (6 bases). TRBV23-1 is an ORF, with its function uncertain. Between the trimmed V and J ends, which lost 4 bases and 4 bases, there was a span of 17 bases. The CDR3 spans 16 residues. The CDR3 is CASSPRGRQGNQPQHF. For the CDR3, the DNA is TGCGCCAGCAGTCCCAGGGGACGGCAGGGAAATCAGCCCCAGCATTTT.

Of note for this clone: The junction differs from germline at one of its ends, possibly a read error. J is TRBJ2-5 and V is TRBV2; no firm D call. The CDR3 sequence is 12 residues long. The germline gives CDR1 SNHLY, CDR2 FYNNEI. The CDR3 DNA sequence: TGTGCCAGCAGTCGCACCCAAGAGACCCGGTACTTC. It specifies CASSRTQETRYF.

The gene calls are TRBV19 and TRBJ2-3; 7 bases match TRBD2. The CDR3 consists of 15 residues. Germline assignment: CDR1 LNHDA and CDR2 SQIVND (reference sequence). Trimming took 3 bases from V and 2 from J; bases not matched to a gene: 5. As DNA, the CDR3 is TGTGCCAGTAGTATTGGCGGGGGAGACACAGATACGCAGTATTTT. This translates into CASSIGGGDTDTQYF.

The chain has TRBV14 and TRBJ1-1; D uncertain. The V end lost 0 bases, the J end lost 8 bases, and 7 bases lay between the germline ends. The CDR3 extends over 12 amino acids. The germline CDR1 and CDR2 sequences are SGHDN and FVKESK. This CDR3 reads CASSQDRLEAFF. The CDR3, as DNA: TGTGCCAGCAGCCAAGATAGACTCGAAGCTTTCTTT.

A single count supports this clone. The gene calls are TRBV2 and TRBJ1-1; 10 nucleotides align to TRBD1. Germline assignment: CDR1 SNHLY and CDR2 FYNNEI. V lost 3 bases to trimming and J lost 3 bases; unmatched junction nucleotides: 4. CDR3 length equals 15 residues. In DNA, the CDR3 is TGTGCCAGCAGTGACGGGACAGGGGTTTACACTGAAGCTTTCTTT. It is translated as CASSDGTGVYTEAFF.

This chain uses TRBV4-3 with TRBJ1-3; the D is unclear. The CDR3 is 15 residues long. CDR1 LGHNA and CDR2 YSLEER come from the germline V gene. The V gene lost 0 bases and the J gene lost 0 bases, with 6 bases spanning the gap. CDR3 sequence (DNA): TGCGCCAGCAGCCAAGAAGGGTTCTCTGGAAACACCATATATTTT. Amino acids: CASSQEGFSGNTIYF.

This clone is termed medium-sized (0.01 to 0.1%). V and J are TRBV2 and TRBJ1-1, with TRBD1 as a possible D gene (6 bases). V lost 2 bases to trimming and J lost 8 bases, with 12 bases between them. This CDR3 region has 13 residues. Looked up from germline, CDR1 is SNHLY and CDR2 is FYNNEI. CDR3 residues: CASSETPGEEAFF. The CDR3 coding sequence is TGTGCCAGCAGTGAAACGCCAGGGGAGGAAGCTTTCTTT.

This chain uses TRBV18 with TRBJ1-1; no reliable D call. V gave up 1 base and J gave up 1 base, with 1 base separating them. The CDR3 runs to 12 residues. CDR1 and CDR2 from the germline V gene are KGHSH and LQKENI. CDR3 in amino acids: CASSPQNTEAFF. DNA of the CDR3: TGTGCCAGCTCACCACAGAACACTGAAGCTTTCTTT. The entire variable domain, with the rest obtained from reference TRBV18 and TRBJ1-1, is as follows: NAGVMQNPRHLVRRRGQEARLRCSPMKGHSHVYWYRQLPEEGLKFMVYLQKENIIDESGMPKERFSAEFPKEGPSILRIQQVVRGDSAAYFCASSPQNTEAFFGQGTRLTVV.

This rearrangement joins TRBV5-1 to TRBJ2-7, with TRBD1 identical over 12 bases. After removal of 4 bases from V and 3 bases from J, the junction contained 5 bases not matched to a gene. This CDR3 region has 15 residues. The germline gives CDR1 SGHRS, CDR2 YFSETQ. The CDR3 protein is CASSPGQGAGYEQYF. The CDR3 nucleotides read TGCGCCAGCAGCCCGGGACAGGGGGCAGGCTACGAGCAGTACTTC.

The V gene is TRBV6-6, the J gene TRBJ2-7, with 7 bases that match TRBD1. The CDR3 is 14 amino acids. V shed 0 bases, J shed 3 bases, and the junction held 2 bases outside the gene matches. The germline V gene has CDR1 MNHNY and CDR2 SVGAGI (reference sequence). This CDR3 reads CASSYSGTDYEQYF. The DNA for the CDR3 is TGTGCCAGCAGTTACTCCGGGACAGACTACGAGCAGTACTTC.

V and J are TRBV2 and TRBJ2-7; TRBD1 matches 7 bases. Germline trimming cut 5 bases from V and 3 bases from J; bases unmatched to any gene: 4. There are 13 residues in the CDR3. Germline V gene sequence: CDR1 SNHLY, CDR2 FYNNEI. CDR3 nucleotides: TGTGCCAGCAGTCCTACAGGGGACTACGAGCAGTACGTC. It specifies CASSPTGDYEQYV.

The rearrangement joins TRBV5-4 to TRBJ1-4, with a tentative D call TRBD1 (5 bases). The CDR3 is 14 amino acids. Per germline, CDR1 SGHNT and CDR2 YYREEE (reference sequence). V was cut by 0 bases and J by 7 bases, with 10 bases left in between. The CDR3 spells CASSLDLGGEKLFF. The CDR3 DNA sequence: TGTGCCAGCAGCTTGGACCTCGGGGGTGAAAAACTGTTTTTT.